Below, 15 T cell receptor beta chains from the same sample are listed, as sequenced in a study of blood T cells in healthy people across ages. The second PCR ran roughly 7 to 12 cycles with a sample-barcoded 5' primer and J-beta primers. MiXCR, run by TCRdb on the 5' RACE reads, gives a single entry per CDR3 protein. The sample has some 1.6 million distinct CDR3 sequences, around 36% seen once. What was sequenced was blood. The source of these receptors is a woman aged 25 to 39 in good health.

This clonotype was recorded at least ten times. This chain connects TRBV7-3 to TRBJ2-6; D perhaps matches TRBD2 (5 bases). V lost 5 bases, J lost 0 bases, and 8 bases lay in between. Germline assignment: CDR1 SGHTA and CDR2 FQGTGA. The CDR3 spans 15 residues. The CDR3 loop is CASSRGISGANVLTF. DNA for the CDR3: TGTGCCAGCAGCCGGGGAATCTCTGGGGCCAACGTCCTGACTTTC.

This clonotype came up a few times. The chain recombines TRBV6-6 with TRBJ2-5; a possible D gene is TRBD2 (5 bases). Germline loops: CDR1 MNHNY, CDR2 SVGAGI (reference sequence). CDR3 length: 15 residues. The V end was cut by 1 base, the J end by 5 bases, with 14 bases between. The CDR3 protein is CASSYFGDSVETQYF. CDR3 in DNA: TGTGCCAGCAGTTACTTCGGGGATTCGGTGGAGACCCAGTACTTC.

V is TRBV12-5 and J is TRBJ2-2; a weak D match, TRBD1 (5 bases). Trimming cost V 5 bases and J 4 bases, with 11 bases left between them. CDR3 length equals 14 residues. Germline CDR1 and CDR2: LGHNT and FRNRAP. The CDR3 coding sequence is TGTGCTAGTGGTCCAGGGTTAGGCACCGGGGAGCTGTTTTTT. Its protein product is CASGPGLGTGELFF.

This chain uses TRBV24-1 with TRBJ1-3, with D uncertain. There are 14 residues in the CDR3. The V and J ends lost 11 bases and 0 bases respectively, with 13 bases between them. Germline CDR1 reads KGHDR; CDR2 reads SFDVKD. The CDR3 loop is CANESGISGNTIYF. The CDR3 DNA is TGTGCCAACGAATCTGGTATCTCTGGAAACACCATATATTTT.

This clonotype was observed a few times. The chain has TRBV20-1 and TRBJ2-3; TRBD2 aligns across 16 bases. The CDR3 spans 24 residues. Germline CDR1 is DFQATT and CDR2 is SNEGSKA (reference sequence). Germline trimming cut 1 base from V and 4 bases from J; bases unmatched to any gene: 26. The chain's CDR3 is CSARAWQGEPGTSGRAGSADTQYF. The CDR3 coding sequence is TGCAGTGCTAGAGCTTGGCAGGGAGAACCCGGGACTAGCGGGAGGGCCGGATCGGCAGATACGCAGTATTTT.

The rearrangement joins TRBV20-1 to TRBJ1-5; 7 nucleotides agree with TRBD1. Germline trimming cut 2 bases from V and 0 bases from J; bases unmatched to any gene: 4. The CDR3 length is 15 residues. CDR1 and CDR2 from the germline V gene are DFQATT and SNEGSKA (reference sequence). The CDR3 loop is CSARKTGYSNQPQHF. CDR3 coding DNA: TGCAGTGCTAGAAAGACAGGGTATAGCAATCAGCCCCAGCATTTT.

The sample holds a few counts of this clonotype. The V call is TRBV28, the J call TRBJ2-3; D is perhaps TRBD2 (5 bases). The CDR3 consists of 15 residues. Trimming pared 1 base from V and 6 bases from J, leaving 14 bases between. The germline CDR1 and CDR2 sequences are MDHEN and SYDVKM. CDR3 sequence: CASSLSSGKGDTQYF. Here the CDR3 DNA reads TGTGCCAGCAGTTTATCGTCCGGGAAGGGTGATACGCAGTATTTT.

A remark on this clonotype: A much larger clone lies a single base off, so this may be a read error. This rearrangement joins TRBV4-1 to TRBJ2-5, with 10 bases lining up with TRBD2. The CDR3 runs 16 residues. Germline lookup yields CDR1 MGHRA and CDR2 YSYEKL. The trim removed 0 bases at V and 9 bases at J, leaving 10 bases unmatched. CDR3 amino acids: CASSQELAGVVEAQYF. DNA of the CDR3: TGCGCCAGCAGCCAAGAGCTAGCGGGGGTGGTGGAGGCCCAGTACTTC.

This clonotype was seen at least ten times. The chain links TRBV29-1 to TRBJ2-3; possibly TRBD2 for D (5 bases). Germline V gives CDR1 SQVTM, CDR2 ANQGSEA. V lost 7 bases and J lost 2, with 16 bases in between. The CDR3 has 14 residues. CDR3 nucleotide sequence: TGCAGCGCCCCCCTAGCAAGTATCACAGATACGCAGTATTTT. Translating it yields CSAPLASITDTQYF.

The chain has TRBV20-1 and TRBJ2-7; 10 nucleotides align to TRBD2. The CDR3 totals 14 residues. CDR1 and CDR2 (germline): DFQATT, SNEGSKA (reference sequence). The ends lost 6 bases at V and 2 bases at J; junction bases unmatched: 7. CDR3 sequence (DNA): TGCAGTGCGGGGGGACTAGCGCAAACCTACGAGCAGTACTTC. The encoded protein is CSAGGLAQTYEQYF.

In its sample, this clonotype was seen a few times. The chain recombines TRBV5-4 with TRBJ1-5, with a possible D match to TRBD1 (6 bases). V lost 0 bases and J 2 bases, leaving 9 bases between the germline ends. The CDR3 loop spans 15 amino acids. Looked up from germline, CDR1 is SGHNT and CDR2 is YYREEE (reference sequence). In DNA, the CDR3 is TGTGCCAGCAGCTTGGCACCAGGGGGCAATCAGCCCCAGCATTTT. This codes for CASSLAPGGNQPQHF.

The chain couples TRBV6-1 to TRBJ1-3; D not resolved. The CDR3 sequence is 14 residues long. Germline CDR1 MNHNS, CDR2 SASEGT. The V gene lost 8 bases and the J gene lost 0 bases, with 11 bases spanning the gap. The chain's CDR3 is CASLRPGSGNTIYF. The CDR3 region has the DNA TGTGCCAGCCTCCGGCCCGGCTCTGGAAACACCATATATTTT.

The chain joins TRBV20-1 to TRBJ2-7, with 12 bases matching TRBD1. The germline V gene has CDR1 DFQATT and CDR2 SNEGSKA (reference sequence). The trim removed 2 bases at V and 5 bases at J, leaving 10 bases unmatched. The CDR3 loop spans 16 amino acids. CDR3 bases: TGCAGTGCTAGACTTGCACAGGGACAGGGGGCCCACGAGCAGTACTTC. This gives the protein CSARLAQGQGAHEQYF.

The chain employs TRBV7-2 and TRBJ2-1; 8 nucleotides match TRBD2. This CDR3 region has 14 residues. Germline V gene lookup returns CDR1 SGHTA and CDR2 FQGNSA. After removal of 5 bases from V and 7 bases from J, the junction contained 7 bases not matched to a gene. The CDR3 DNA reads TGTGCCAGCAGCCAGAGCGGGAGCTCTAATGAGCAGTTCTTC. Protein product: CASSQSGSSNEQFF.

This clonotype was detected a few times. The genes are TRBV28 and TRBJ2-5, with D maybe TRBD1 (7 bases). The V gene's germline CDR1 is MDHEN and CDR2 SYDVKM. Trimming stripped 1 base from V and 11 bases from J, with 23 bases between. This CDR3 region has 16 residues. As DNA, the CDR3 is TGTGCCAGCAGTTTATCGGGGAACAGGGGTATAGCGGAGCAGTACTTC. It encodes CASSLSGNRGIAEQYF.